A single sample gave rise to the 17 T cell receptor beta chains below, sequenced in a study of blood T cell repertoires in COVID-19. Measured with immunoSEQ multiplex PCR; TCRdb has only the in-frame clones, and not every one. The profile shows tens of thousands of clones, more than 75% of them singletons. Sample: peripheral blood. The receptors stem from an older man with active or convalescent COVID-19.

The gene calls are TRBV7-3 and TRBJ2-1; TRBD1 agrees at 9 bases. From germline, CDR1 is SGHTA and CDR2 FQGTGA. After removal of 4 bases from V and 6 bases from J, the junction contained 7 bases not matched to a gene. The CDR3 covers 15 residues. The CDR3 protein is CASSSAGTGRNEQFF. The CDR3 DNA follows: TGTGCCAGCAGCTCAGCCGGGACAGGGCGCAATGAGCAGTTCTTC.

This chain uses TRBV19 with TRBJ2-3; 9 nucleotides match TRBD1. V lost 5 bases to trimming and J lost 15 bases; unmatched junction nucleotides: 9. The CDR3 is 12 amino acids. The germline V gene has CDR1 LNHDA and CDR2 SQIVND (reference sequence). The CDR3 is CASSGPRDRAYF. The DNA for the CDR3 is TGTGCCAGTAGTGGCCCCCGGGACAGGGCCTATTTT.

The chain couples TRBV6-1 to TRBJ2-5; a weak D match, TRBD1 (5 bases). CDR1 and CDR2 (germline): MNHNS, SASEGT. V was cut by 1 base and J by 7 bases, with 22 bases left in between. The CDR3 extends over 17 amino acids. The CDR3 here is CASSEDSGRAPLGTQYF. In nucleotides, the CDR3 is TGTGCCAGCAGTGAAGACTCGGGCAGGGCCCCTTTGGGGACCCAGTACTTC.

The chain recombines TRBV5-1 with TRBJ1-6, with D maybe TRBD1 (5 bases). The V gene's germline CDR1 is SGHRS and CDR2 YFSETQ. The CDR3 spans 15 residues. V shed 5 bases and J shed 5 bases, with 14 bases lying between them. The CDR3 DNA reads TGCGCCAGCAGTGGCGGGACGGGAAATAATTCACCCCTCCACTTT. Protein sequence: CASSGGTGNNSPLHF. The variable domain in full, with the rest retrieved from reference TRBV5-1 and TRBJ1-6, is KAGVTQTPRYLIKTRGQQVTLSCSPISGHRSVSWYQQTPGQGLQFLFEYFSETQRNKGNFPGRFSGRQFSNSRSEMNVSTLELGDSALYLCASSGGTGNNSPLHFGNGTRLTVT.

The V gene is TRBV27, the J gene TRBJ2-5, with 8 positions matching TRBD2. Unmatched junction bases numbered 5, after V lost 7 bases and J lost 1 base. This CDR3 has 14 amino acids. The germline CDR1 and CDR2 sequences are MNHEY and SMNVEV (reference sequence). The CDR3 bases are TGTGCCAGCACCTCGGGGACTAGCCAAGAGACCCAGTACTTC. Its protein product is CASTSGTSQETQYF.

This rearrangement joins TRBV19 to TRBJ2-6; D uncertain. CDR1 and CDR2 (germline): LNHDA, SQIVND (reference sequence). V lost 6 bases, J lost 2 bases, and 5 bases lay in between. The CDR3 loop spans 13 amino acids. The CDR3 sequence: CASSPAGANVLTF. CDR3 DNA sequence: TGTGCCAGTAGCCCCGCTGGGGCCAACGTCCTGACTTTC.

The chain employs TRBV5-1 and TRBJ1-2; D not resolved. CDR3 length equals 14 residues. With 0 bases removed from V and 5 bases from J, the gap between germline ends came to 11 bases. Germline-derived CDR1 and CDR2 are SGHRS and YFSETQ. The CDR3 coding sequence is TGCGCCAGCAGCTTGGAACAGCTCAAATATGGCTACACCTTC. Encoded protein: CASSLEQLKYGYTF.

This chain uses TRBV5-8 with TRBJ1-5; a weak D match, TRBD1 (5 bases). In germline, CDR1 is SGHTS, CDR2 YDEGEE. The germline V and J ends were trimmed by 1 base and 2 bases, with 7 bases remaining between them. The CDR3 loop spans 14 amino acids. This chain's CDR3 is CASSLWGGNQPQHF. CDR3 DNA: TGTGCCAGCAGCTTGTGGGGCGGCAATCAGCCCCAGCATTTT.

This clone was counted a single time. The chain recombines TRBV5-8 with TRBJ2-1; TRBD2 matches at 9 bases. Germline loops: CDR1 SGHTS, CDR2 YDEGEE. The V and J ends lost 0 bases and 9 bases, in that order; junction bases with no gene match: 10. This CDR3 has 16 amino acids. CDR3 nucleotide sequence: TGTGCCAGCAGCTTGGGGGGGACTAGCCAGCTCGGTGAGCAGTTCTTC. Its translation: CASSLGGTSQLGEQFF.

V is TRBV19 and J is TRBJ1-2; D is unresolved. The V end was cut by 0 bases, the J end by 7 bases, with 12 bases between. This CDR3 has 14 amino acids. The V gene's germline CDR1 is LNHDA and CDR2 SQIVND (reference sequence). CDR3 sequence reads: CASSIDLVFGGYTF. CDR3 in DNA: TGTGCCAGTAGTATAGATCTGGTTTTCGGTGGCTACACCTTC.

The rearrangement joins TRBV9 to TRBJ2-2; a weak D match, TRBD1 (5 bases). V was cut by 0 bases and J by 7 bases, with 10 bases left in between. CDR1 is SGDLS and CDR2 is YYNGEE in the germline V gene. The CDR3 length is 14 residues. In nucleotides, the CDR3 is TGTGCCAGCAGCGTAGAGGCAGGGCGCGGGGAGCTGTTTTTT. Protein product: CASSVEAGRGELFF.

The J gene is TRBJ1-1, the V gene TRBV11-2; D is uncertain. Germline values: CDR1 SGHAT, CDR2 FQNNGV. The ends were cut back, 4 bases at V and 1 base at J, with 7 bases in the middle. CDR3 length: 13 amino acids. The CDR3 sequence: CASSWSGNTEAFF. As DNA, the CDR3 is TGTGCCAGCAGCTGGTCAGGGAACACTGAAGCTTTCTTT.

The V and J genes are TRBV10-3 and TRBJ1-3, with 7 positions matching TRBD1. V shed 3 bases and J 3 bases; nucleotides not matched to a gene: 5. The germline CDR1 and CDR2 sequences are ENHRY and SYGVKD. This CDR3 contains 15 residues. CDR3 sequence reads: CAISDTGVVGNTIYF. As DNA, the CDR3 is TGTGCCATCAGTGACACAGGGGTCGTTGGAAACACCATATATTTT.

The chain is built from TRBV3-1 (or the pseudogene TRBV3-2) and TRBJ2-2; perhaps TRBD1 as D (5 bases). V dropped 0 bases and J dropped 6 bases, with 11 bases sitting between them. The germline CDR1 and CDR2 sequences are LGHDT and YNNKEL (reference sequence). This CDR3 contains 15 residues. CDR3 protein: CASSQEPSRAGELFF. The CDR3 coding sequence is TGTGCCAGCAGCCAAGAACCCAGCAGGGCCGGGGAGCTGTTTTTT.

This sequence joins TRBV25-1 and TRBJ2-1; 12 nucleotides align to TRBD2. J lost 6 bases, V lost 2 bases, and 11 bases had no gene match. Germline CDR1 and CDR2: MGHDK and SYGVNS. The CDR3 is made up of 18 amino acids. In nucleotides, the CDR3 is TGTGCCAGCAGTGAAATCGGTACTAGCGGGAGGTACTTCAATGAGCAGTTCTTC. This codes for CASSEIGTSGRYFNEQFF.

CDR3 nucleotides: TGTGCCAGCAGCTTAGCAGGGGGCGGAACTGAAGCTTTCTTT. This codes for CASSLAGGGTEAFF. The J gene is TRBJ1-1, the V gene TRBV7-3, with 8 positions matching TRBD1. V dropped 2 bases and J dropped 5; count of bases not matched to a gene: 4. Germline CDR1 is SGHTA and CDR2 is FQGTGA. The CDR3 contains 14 residues.

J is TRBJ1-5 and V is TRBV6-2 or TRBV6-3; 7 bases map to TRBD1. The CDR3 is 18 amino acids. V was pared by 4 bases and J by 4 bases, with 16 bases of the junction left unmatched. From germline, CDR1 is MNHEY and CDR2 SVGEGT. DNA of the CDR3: TGTGCCAGCAGTTTCGGGCCGGGAACAGGGGCACTTAATCAGCCCCAGCATTTT. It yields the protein CASSFGPGTGALNQPQHF.